Below, one T cell receptor (beta chain) is given with its context. Primers for the PCR totalled 60 Vbeta and 13 Jbeta. Profiling relied on immunoSEQ multiplex PCR, and the TCRdb table lists in-frame clones only, not all of them. The sample has 77,000 or so clones; more than 65% are singletons. Germline V gene sequence: CDR1 SGDLS, CDR2 YYNGEE. This CDR3 is built from 14 residues. After removal of 0 bases from V and 3 bases from J, the junction contained 2 bases not matched to a gene. These donors, healthy bone marrow donors, were studied. The data stem from a study of cytomegalovirus exposure and HLA in healthy donors.

Sequencing was performed on PBMCs. The clonotype comes from a man between 65 and 79 years old in good health and CMV-seropositive. The chain recombines TRBV9 with TRBJ2-5, with TRBD2 identical over 7 bases. Here the CDR3 DNA reads TGTGCCAGCAGCGTAGGCCTAGCGGAAGAGACCCAGTACTTC. It specifies CASSVGLAEETQYF.